This T cell receptor beta chain is from a study of early T cells in non-severe SARS-CoV-2 infection. Per germline, CDR1 SGHDN and CDR2 FVKESK. J lost 4 bases, V lost 4 bases, and 12 bases had no gene match. CDR3 size: 18 residues. The protocol attached unique molecular identifiers to individual cDNA molecules. TCRdb itself ran the 5' RACE reads through MiXCR, one entry per CDR3 protein. The table shows about 110,000 distinct CDR3 sequences, with roughly an eighth occurring only once. The TCR originated in an adult who was a healthcare worker with PCR-confirmed SARS-CoV-2 infection or an uninfected control (not recorded which). Material: whole blood. This chain connects TRBV14 to TRBJ2-2; 10 positions match TRBD2. CDR3 DNA: TGTGCCAGCAGCCCATTTGGAACTAGCGGGGCGACCACCGGGGAGCTGTTTTTT. Protein product: CASSPFGTSGATTGELFF.